A single sample gave rise to the 19 T cell receptor beta chains below, sequenced in a study of identical twins. TCRdb re-called the 5' RACE reads with MiXCR, one entry per CDR3 protein. The sample contains 700,000 or so distinct CDR3 sequences, around 8.3% of which appear only once. This same sample was also part of a study on yellow fever vaccine responses in identical twins.

Source material: PBMCs. Receptors were obtained from a woman between 18 and 29 years old in good health.

The rearrangement links TRBV20-1 to TRBJ2-7; 11 bases agree with TRBD1. The V gene's germline CDR1 is DFQATT and CDR2 SNEGSKA (reference sequence). The J segment lost 5 bases and the V segment lost 6 bases, leaving 3 bases of the junction unmatched. This CDR3 spans 12 amino acids. The chain's CDR3 is CSARTGGNEQYF. DNA of the CDR3: TGCAGTGCAAGGACAGGGGGCAACGAGCAGTACTTC.

This clonotype has a count of ten or more. This chain joins TRBV9 and TRBJ2-1; TRBD1 agrees at 7 bases. This CDR3 contains 15 residues. Germline assignment: CDR1 SGDLS and CDR2 YYNGEE. Germline trimming cut 6 bases from V and 8 bases from J; bases unmatched to any gene: 14. This CDR3 is CASKYIAGGSDEQFF. CDR3 nucleotide sequence: TGTGCCAGCAAATATATAGCAGGGGGTTCCGATGAGCAGTTCTTC.

This chain joins TRBV11-2 and TRBJ2-1, with TRBD2 matching 8 bases. This CDR3 spans 16 amino acids. The V gene's germline CDR1 is SGHAT and CDR2 FQNNGV. J gave up 4 bases and V 7 bases, and 12 bases lay outside the gene matches. CDR3 sequence: CASNPIKGLGYNEQFF. CDR3 DNA: TGTGCCAGCAACCCTATTAAGGGACTAGGGTACAATGAGCAGTTCTTC.

In this sample, this clonotype turned up a few times. J is TRBJ2-7 and V is TRBV29-1, with D tentatively TRBD1 (6 bases). The CDR3 is made up of 15 amino acids. V shed 5 bases and J shed 1 base, with 18 bases lying between them. Germline-derived CDR1 and CDR2 are SQVTM and ANQGSEA. The CDR3 DNA is TGCAGCGTTTCCCATACAACAGGGCGTTCCTACGAGCAGTACTTC. Protein product: CSVSHTTGRSYEQYF.

This clonotype has only a few counts. The V gene is TRBV7-9, the J gene TRBJ1-4, with a weak D call TRBD1 (5 bases). Germline V gives CDR1 SEHNR, CDR2 FQNEAQ (reference sequence). The V end lost 0 bases, the J end lost 6 bases, and 14 bases lay between the germline ends. This CDR3 is built from 16 residues. CDR3 sequence reads: CASSLAPGGFDEKLFF. The CDR3 DNA reads as TGTGCCAGCAGCTTAGCCCCCGGGGGTTTTGATGAAAAACTGTTTTTT.

This clonotype was recorded a few times. V usage is TRBV7-2 and J usage is TRBJ2-3; D is tentatively TRBD1 or TRBD2 (6 bases each). The V gene's germline CDR1 is SGHTA and CDR2 FQGNSA. The CDR3 consists of 15 residues. The V end was cut by 2 bases, the J end by 4 bases, with 13 bases between. This CDR3 reads CASSLTTGAADTQYF. CDR3 nucleotide sequence: TGTGCCAGCAGCTTAACGACGGGGGCGGCAGATACGCAGTATTTT.

There are many counts of this clonotype. The V gene is TRBV12-3 or TRBV12-4, the J gene TRBJ2-7; TRBD1 agrees at 7 bases. This CDR3 region has 12 residues. V was pared by 6 bases and J by 2 bases, with 1 base of the junction left unmatched. Here the CDR3 reads CASRGQTYEQYF. The CDR3 region has the DNA TGTGCCAGCAGGGGACAGACCTACGAGCAGTACTTC.

This clonotype has a handful of counts. The chain combines TRBV20-1 with TRBJ2-1; no clear D. The CDR3 extends over 12 amino acids. Trimming took 6 bases from V and 2 from J, leaving 8 bases between them. Per germline, CDR1 DFQATT and CDR2 SNEGSKA (reference sequence). CDR3 sequence reads: CSAETTYNEQFF. The CDR3 region has the DNA TGCAGTGCCGAGACAACCTACAATGAGCAGTTCTTC.

This clonotype was picked up many times. V and J are TRBV5-1 and TRBJ2-5; D call uncertain. The CDR3 is 11 residues long. Germline-derived CDR1 and CDR2 are SGHRS and YFSETQ. Trimming shortened V by 4 bases and J by 3 bases, and 4 bases separated the two germline ends. CDR3 sequence: CASSGKETQYF. DNA for the CDR3: TGCGCCAGCAGCGGGAAAGAGACCCAGTACTTC.

This clonotype has more than one count but fewer than ten. The rearrangement uses TRBV12-3 or TRBV12-4 and TRBJ2-7; 7 nucleotides line up with TRBD1. The V gene end was trimmed by 5 bases and the J gene end by 3 bases; junction bases not matched to a gene: 7. The length of the CDR3 is 14 residues. As DNA, the CDR3 is TGTGCCAGCAGTCCTCGACAGGGCCACTACGAGCAGTACTTC. Its translation: CASSPRQGHYEQYF.

This chain uses TRBV19 with TRBJ2-1; 12 bases match TRBD1. The CDR3 is 18 residues long. Germline loops: CDR1 LNHDA, CDR2 SQIVND (reference sequence). Losses at the gene ends were 4 bases for V and 5 bases for J; bases not matched to a gene: 12. The CDR3 coding sequence is TGTGCCAGTAGTACCCTACTCGGGACAGGGGGCAGGAACAATGAGCAGTTCTTC. Amino acids: CASSTLLGTGGRNNEQFF.

The J gene is TRBJ2-1, the V gene TRBV20-1; 8 bases are a match to TRBD2. This CDR3 has 18 residues. Per germline, CDR1 DFQATT and CDR2 SNEGSKA (reference sequence). The ends lost 4 bases at V and 3 bases at J; junction bases unmatched: 17. CDR3 region: CSAIFPLTSGLLYNEQFF. As DNA, the CDR3 is TGCAGTGCTATTTTCCCCCTCACTAGCGGCCTTCTCTACAATGAGCAGTTCTTC.

The chain recombines TRBV18 with TRBJ1-1; the D is unclear. V was trimmed by 2 bases and J by 6 bases, leaving 16 bases between them. Germline V lookup: CDR1 KGHSH, CDR2 LQKENI. The CDR3 sequence is 15 residues long. The CDR3 is CASSPGWGERAEAFF. CDR3 in DNA: TGTGCCAGCTCACCAGGATGGGGTGAAAGGGCTGAAGCTTTCTTT.

This clonotype was counted a single time. The chain employs TRBV15 and TRBJ2-1, with D possibly matching TRBD2 (5 bases). The germline V and J ends were trimmed by 5 bases and 9 bases, with 14 bases remaining between them. The CDR3 totals 13 residues. Germline V gene sequence: CDR1 LNHNV, CDR2 YYDKDF (reference sequence). The DNA for the CDR3 is TGTGCCACCAGCGGAGCTAGCCGTGGTGAGCAGTTCTTC. It encodes CATSGASRGEQFF.

The V gene is TRBV5-4, the J gene TRBJ1-6; 7 bases line up with TRBD1. Germline CDR1 is SGHNT and CDR2 is YYREEE (reference sequence). The CDR3 is 14 amino acids. J gave up 10 bases and V 3 bases, and 7 bases lay outside the gene matches. CDR3 amino acids: CASSYRGSGSPLHF. Here the CDR3 DNA reads TGTGCCAGCAGCTACAGGGGTTCAGGATCACCCCTCCACTTT. Variable domain in full (rest from reference TRBV5-4 and TRBJ1-6): ETGVTQSPTHLIKTRGQQVTLRCSSQSGHNTVSWYQQALGQGPQFIFQYYREEENGRGNFPPRFSGLQFPNYSSELNVNALELDDSALYLCASSYRGSGSPLHFGNGTRLTVT.

The sample holds a few counts of this clonotype. CDR3 bases: TGCAGTGCTAGCCGGACTAGCGGACTCAATGAGCAGTTCTTC. It encodes CSASRTSGLNEQFF. V usage is TRBV20-1 and J usage is TRBJ2-1, with TRBD2 matching 10 bases. This CDR3 is 14 amino acids long. Germline CDR1 DFQATT, CDR2 SNEGSKA (reference sequence). V dropped 3 bases and J dropped 6; count of bases not matched to a gene: 5.

In this sample, this clonotype turned up many times. CDR3 nucleotides: TGTGCCAGCAGTTACTCGAGGGTAGCGGGACTCTACAATGAGCAGTTCTTC. Its protein is CASSYSRVAGLYNEQFF. This rearrangement joins TRBV6-2 or TRBV6-3 to TRBJ2-1; 8 nucleotides agree with TRBD2. The CDR3 runs 17 residues. Germline CDR1 reads MNHEY; CDR2 reads SVGEGT. V shed 0 bases, J shed 3 bases, and the junction held 7 bases outside the gene matches.

This clonotype was recorded at least ten times. The chain uses TRBV6-1 and TRBJ2-7, with 10 positions matching TRBD2. CDR3 length: 14 residues. Germline V lookup: CDR1 MNHNS, CDR2 SASEGT. V shed 10 bases, J shed 7 bases, and the junction held 13 bases outside the gene matches. Here the CDR3 DNA reads TGTGCCACCCGAAAGACTAGCGGGTTTGGAGAGCAGTACTTC. Encoded protein: CATRKTSGFGEQYF.

The rearrangement uses TRBV7-2 and TRBJ2-2, with D perhaps TRBD2 (6 bases). CDR3 size: 15 residues. Per the germline V gene, CDR1 is SGHTA and CDR2 is FQGNSA. Deletions cut 2 bases from V and 6 bases from J, with 13 bases between. The CDR3 DNA is TGTGCCAGCAGCTTATCGGTCTTAGCGGCCGGGGAGCTGTTTTTT. Translation gives CASSLSVLAAGELFF.